A single T cell receptor beta chain is shown here with its context. The data were obtained in a study of blood T cell repertoires in COVID-19. Measured with immunoSEQ multiplex PCR; TCRdb has only the in-frame clones, and not every one. The top ten hold roughly 40% of the sample, which has about 64,000 clones, about nine tenths seen once. The sequence was collected from a woman aged 60-75 years with COVID-19, enrolled during active disease. Sequencing was performed on peripheral blood.

This CDR3 reads CASSFSGQPTGELFF. DNA for the CDR3: TGTGCCAGCAGCTTCTCGGGACAACCTACCGGGGAGCTGTTTTTT. The V and J genes are TRBV7-9 and TRBJ2-2; maybe TRBD1 (6 bases). Deletions cut 3 bases from V and 5 bases from J, with 13 bases between. The germline gives CDR1 SEHNR, CDR2 FQNEAQ (reference sequence). The CDR3 spans 15 residues.